This TCR beta chain was identified during a study of T cell repertoires in ileal Crohn's disease. Germline CDR1 SGHNT, CDR2 YENEEA. The junction had 8 bases not matched to a gene; V was cut back by 5 bases and J by 11 bases. CDR3 length: 14 residues. Generated by immunoSEQ multiplex PCR, the TCRdb table keeps only in-frame clones and is missing some. The data contain 25,000 to 30,000 clones, about 81% of them seen just once; the ten biggest clones take up around 5.6%. Sample: ileal tissue. The gene calls are TRBV11-3 and TRBJ2-1; TRBD1 agrees at 11 bases. The TCR was taken from an adult with Crohn's disease. CDR3 coding DNA: TGTGCCAGCAGCGGCCACCGGGACAGGGGGAAGCAGTTCTTC. This sequence encodes CASSGHRDRGKQFF.